This T cell receptor beta chain originates from a study of Ad26.COV2.S vaccination and SARS-CoV-2 variants. Study-wide background: The donor participated in the COV1001 trial, in its Ad26.COV2.S arm. Study outcomes and limitations: The placebo group had lower spike-specific TCR breadth than the vaccine recipients did.

Germline trimming cut 0 bases from V and 3 bases from J; bases unmatched to any gene: 2. In germline, CDR1 is SGDLS, CDR2 YYNGEE. The CDR3 extends over 15 amino acids. TCRdb keeps only in-frame clones here, not all; method: immunoSEQ multiplex PCR. Of about 350,000 clones listed, 88% are singletons. Details on this clone: What it recognizes is unknown.

Treatment meaning: around 19 received Ad26.COV2.S at low or high dose, single or two shots; five or six received placebo; per-sample allocation not given. Collection of samples fell on day 63 after the first vaccine or placebo injection. An adult donor aged 18-55 years was enrolled in Boston. SARS-CoV-2 spike from the Wuhan strain was encoded by the vaccine, an Ad26 vector. The J gene is TRBJ2-7, the V gene TRBV9, with 11 bases fitting TRBD1. The material sequenced was peripheral blood, taken in a trial of Ad26.COV2.S vaccine versus placebo. This TCR derives from a person aged 18-60 years who received the Ad26.COV2.S COVID-19 vaccine or a placebo. The CDR3 reads CASSVGGTGGYEQYF. CDR3 DNA sequence: TGTGCCAGCAGCGTAGGAGGGACAGGGGGCTACGAGCAGTACTTC.